This entry lists 6 T cell receptor beta chains sequenced from one sample in a study of OX40 agonist ivuxolimab in advanced cancers. Produced via immunoSEQ multiplex PCR; TCRdb's table is partial and in-frame only. The data hold tens of thousands of clones, with 75% to 85% observed a single time. Sequences were derived from CD4+ or CD8+ T cells sorted from blood, sampled in a trial of the OX40 agonist ivuxolimab. These receptor sequences come from an adult with an advanced solid tumor such as melanoma, head and neck, liver or kidney cancer.

This clone was detected once. The gene calls are TRBV15 and TRBJ1-5, with a weak D call TRBD1 (6 bases). Between the trimmed V and J ends, which lost 0 bases and 3 bases, there was a span of 12 bases. This CDR3 comprises 16 residues. CDR1 is LNHNV, CDR2 YYDKDF, per germline (reference sequence). CDR3 residues: CATSREWTVANQPQHF. CDR3 in DNA: TGTGCCACCAGCAGAGAATGGACAGTGGCCAATCAGCCCCAGCATTTT.

This clone is a singleton in its sample. The J gene is TRBJ2-5, the V gene TRBV7-9; 7 nucleotides line up with TRBD2. The CDR3 length is 18 residues. From germline, CDR1 is SEHNR and CDR2 FQNEAQ (reference sequence). With 4 bases clipped from V and 5 bases from J, the junction kept 19 bases outside the gene matches. The CDR3 is CASSSVVGSGLIWETQYF. DNA of the CDR3: TGTGCCAGCAGCTCGGTAGTTGGTAGCGGGCTGATATGGGAGACCCAGTACTTC.

For the CDR3, the DNA is TGCGCCAGCGACTCCGGGGGAGGGAACACTGAAGCTTTCTTT. This codes for CASDSGGGNTEAFF. This rearrangement joins TRBV4-1 to TRBJ1-1; D possibly corresponds to TRBD1 (5 bases). Germline V gene sequence: CDR1 MGHRA, CDR2 YSYEKL. This CDR3 is built from 14 residues. Trimming shortened V by 8 bases and J by 1 base, and 14 bases separated the two germline ends.

This chain links TRBV6-5 with TRBJ2-7; D could derive from TRBD1 or TRBD2 (5 bases each). V lost 6 bases and J 5 bases, leaving 20 bases between the germline ends. CDR1 and CDR2 (germline): MNHEY, SVGAGI. The CDR3 is 15 amino acids. In DNA, the CDR3 is TGTGCCAGCAGACTATCAAGGGACCAATCCAACGAGCAGTACTTC. It translates to CASRLSRDQSNEQYF.

The V and J genes are TRBV5-1 and TRBJ2-1; the match to TRBD2 covers 13 bases. The CDR3 runs to 21 residues. CDR1 is SGHRS, CDR2 YFSETQ, per germline. V lost 0 bases and J lost 0; bases outside the gene matches: 12. In DNA form, the CDR3 reads TGCGCCAGCAGCTTGGTACGCACTAGCGGGGGGGCCCAGAGCTCCTACAATGAGCAGTTCTTC. As protein: CASSLVRTSGGAQSSYNEQFF.

CDR3 loop: CASSLRSPGGETQYF. CDR3 in DNA: TGTGCCAGCAGTTTAAGGTCCCCAGGTGGGGAGACCCAGTACTTC. V usage is TRBV28 and J usage is TRBJ2-5; D not certain. V lost 2 bases and J 5 bases, leaving 15 bases between the germline ends. CDR1 is MDHEN, CDR2 SYDVKM, per germline. This CDR3 has 15 residues.